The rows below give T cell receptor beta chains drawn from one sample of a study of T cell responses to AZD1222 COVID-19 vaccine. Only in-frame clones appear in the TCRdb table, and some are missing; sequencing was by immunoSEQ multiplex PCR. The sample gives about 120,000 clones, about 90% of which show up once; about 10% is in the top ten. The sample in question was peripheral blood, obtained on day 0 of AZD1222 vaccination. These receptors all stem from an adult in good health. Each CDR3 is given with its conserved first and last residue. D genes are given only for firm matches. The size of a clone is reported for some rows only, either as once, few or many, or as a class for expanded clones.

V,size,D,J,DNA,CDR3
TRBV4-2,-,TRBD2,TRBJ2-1,TGTGCCAGCAGCCAAGTCTTGAGACTAGCGGGGGGGCCGGTCGGCAATGAGCAGTTCTTC,CASSQVLRLAGGPVGNEQFF
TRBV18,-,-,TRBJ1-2,TGTGCCAGCTCACCTCTCAGGGAGGCCTATGGCTACACCTTC,CASSPLREAYGYTF
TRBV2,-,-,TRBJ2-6,TGTGCCAGCAGCAGGGAGTCTGGGGCCAACGTCCTGACTTTC,CASSRESGANVLTF
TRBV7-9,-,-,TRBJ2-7,TGTGCCAGCAGCTTAATGGGCGGAGGTGCCGACGAGCAGTACTTC,CASSLMGGGADEQYF
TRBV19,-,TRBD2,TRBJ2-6,TGTGCCAGTACTGTCGAGGTAGGGACTAGCGGGGAGGGGGCCAACGTCCTGACTTTC,CASTVEVGTSGEGANVLTF
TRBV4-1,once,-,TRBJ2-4,TGCGCCAGCAGCCAAGGGCCGACCACAGTTATAGCCAAAAACATTCAGTACTTC,CASSQGPTTVIAKNIQYF
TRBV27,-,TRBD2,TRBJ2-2,TGTGCCAGCAGTTCCTTTAGCGGGGAGAACACCGGGGAGCTGTTTTTT,CASSSFSGENTGELFF
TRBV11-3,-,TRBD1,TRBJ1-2,TGTGCCAGCAGCTTAGATCTTGGCAGGGGGCATAGTGGCTACACCTTC,CASSLDLGRGHSGYTF
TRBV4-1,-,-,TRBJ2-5,TGCGCCAGCAGCCAAATCGGACGGCGGGGCCAAGAGACCCAGTACTTC,CASSQIGRRGQETQYF
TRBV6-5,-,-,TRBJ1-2,TGTGCCAGCAGTTTCGGGACAAACAAGGGCTACACCTTC,CASSFGTNKGYTF
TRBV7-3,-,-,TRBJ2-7,TGTGCCAGCAGCTTAAGACAGGTTCTCTCCTACGAGCAGTACTTC,CASSLRQVLSYEQYF
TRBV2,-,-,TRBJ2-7,TGTGCCAGCAGTTGGCAGACCTTCTACGAGCAGTACTTC,CASSWQTFYEQYF
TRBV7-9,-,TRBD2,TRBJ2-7,TGTGCCAGCAGCAAAGGAGGGGCGGGAGGATGGGCCGAGCAGTACTTC,CASSKGGAGGWAEQYF
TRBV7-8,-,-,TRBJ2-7,TGTGCCAGCAGCTTGACAGACTACGAGCAGTACTTC,CASSLTDYEQYF
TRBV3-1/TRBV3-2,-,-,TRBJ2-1,TGTGCCAGCAGCCGCCTCTACAATGAGCAGTTCTTC,CASSRLYNEQFF
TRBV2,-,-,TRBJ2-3,TGTGCCAGCAGCCCCGGGACTGCTAGCACAGATACGCAGTATTTT,CASSPGTASTDTQYF
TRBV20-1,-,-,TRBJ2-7,TGCAGTGCTAGCGGTACCTACGAGCAGTACTTC,CSASGTYEQYF
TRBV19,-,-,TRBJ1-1,TGTGCCAGTAGTATAGATCTACACCAGAACACTGAAGCTTTCTTT,CASSIDLHQNTEAFF
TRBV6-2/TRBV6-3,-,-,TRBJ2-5,TGTGCCAGCAGTTCCGGAGAGACCCAGTACTTC,CASSSGETQYF
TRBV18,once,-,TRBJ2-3,TGTGCCAGCTCACCACCCGGGGGAAGCACAGATACGCAGTATTTT,CASSPPGGSTDTQYF
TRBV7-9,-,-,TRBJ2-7,TGTGCCAGCAGCCCAGGCCTAGACGAGCAGTACTTC,CASSPGLDEQYF
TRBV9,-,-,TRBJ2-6,TGTGCCAGCAGCGCAGGGTTTTTCAGGCGATCTGGGGCCAACGTCCTGACTTTC,CASSAGFFRRSGANVLTF
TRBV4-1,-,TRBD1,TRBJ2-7,TGCGCCAGCAGCCGGTTGCCTTGGGGACAGGGGGCCGGGGAGCAGTACTTC,CASSRLPWGQGAGEQYF
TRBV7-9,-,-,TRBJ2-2,TGTGCCAGCAGCTTCGGGACGGACTACACCGGGGAGCTGTTTTTT,CASSFGTDYTGELFF
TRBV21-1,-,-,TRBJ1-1,TGTGCCAGCATACTCACTACCCTAGTTGGGACTGAAGCTTTCTTT,CASILTTLVGTEAFF
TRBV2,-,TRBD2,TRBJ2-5,TGTGCCAGCAGTGAAGTGGCTAGCGGGCAAGAGACCCAGTACTTC,CASSEVASGQETQYF
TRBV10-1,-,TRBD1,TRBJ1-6,TGCGCCAGCAGTGGACAGGGAGGATCTGGGGGAAACCTCCACTTT,CASSGQGGSGGNLHF
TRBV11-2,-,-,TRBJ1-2,TGTGCCAGCAGCTTAGTACAGGGAGCGTATGGCTACACCTTC,CASSLVQGAYGYTF
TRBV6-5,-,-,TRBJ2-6,TGTGCCAGCAGTTACAGTGGAGGGGGGGCCAACGTCCTGACTTTC,CASSYSGGGANVLTF
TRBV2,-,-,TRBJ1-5,TGTGCCAGCACTGGGGGTACTCGCAATCAGCCCCAGCATTTT,CASTGGTRNQPQHF
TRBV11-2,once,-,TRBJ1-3,TGTGCCAGCAGCTACAGGGAGTACTCTGGAAACACCATATATTTT,CASSYREYSGNTIYF
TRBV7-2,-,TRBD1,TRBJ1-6,TGTGCCAGCAGCCAACACGCAGGGGGCGCTTCACCCCTCCACTTT,CASSQHAGGASPLHF
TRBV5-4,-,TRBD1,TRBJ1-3,TGTGCCAGCAGCTTCGGACAGGGACCCGGGAACACCATATATTTT,CASSFGQGPGNTIYF
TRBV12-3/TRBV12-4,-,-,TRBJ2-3,TGTGCCAGCAGTTTTGGGGGCACAGATACGCAGTATTTT,CASSFGGTDTQYF
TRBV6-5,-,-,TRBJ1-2,TGTGCCAGCCTGGGCACCCTACCCTTGGTCTATGGCTACACCTTC,CASLGTLPLVYGYTF
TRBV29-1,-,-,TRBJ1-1,TGCAGCGTTGTAAGTTCGGACAGAGAGAACACTGAAGCTTTCTTT,CSVVSSDRENTEAFF
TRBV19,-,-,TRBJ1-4,TGTGCCAGTACCCGGGCCGGGGTCACAACTAATGAAAAACTGTTTTTT,CASTRAGVTTNEKLFF
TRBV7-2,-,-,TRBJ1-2,TGTGCCAGCAGCTTACAGGTCGGGCAGTCCTATGGCTACACCTTC,CASSLQVGQSYGYTF
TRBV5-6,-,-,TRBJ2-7,TGTGCCAGCAGCTTAAACTACGAAGGGCAGTACTTC,CASSLNYEGQYF
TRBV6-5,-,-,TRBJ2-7,TGTGCCAGCAGTTACGGGAGTTCCCACGAGCAGTACTTC,CASSYGSSHEQYF